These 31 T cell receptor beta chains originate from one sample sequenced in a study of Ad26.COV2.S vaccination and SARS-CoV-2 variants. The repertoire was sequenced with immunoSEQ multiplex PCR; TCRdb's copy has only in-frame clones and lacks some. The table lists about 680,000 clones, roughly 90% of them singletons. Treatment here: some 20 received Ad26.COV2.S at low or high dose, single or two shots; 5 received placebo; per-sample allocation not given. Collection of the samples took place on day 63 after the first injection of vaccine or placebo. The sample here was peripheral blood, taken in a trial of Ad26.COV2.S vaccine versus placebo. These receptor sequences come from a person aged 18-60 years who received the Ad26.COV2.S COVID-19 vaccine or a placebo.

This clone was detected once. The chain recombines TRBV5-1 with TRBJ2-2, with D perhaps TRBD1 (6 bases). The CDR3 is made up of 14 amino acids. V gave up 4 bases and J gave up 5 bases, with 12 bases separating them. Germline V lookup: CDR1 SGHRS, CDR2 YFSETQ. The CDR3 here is CASSAGTTTGELFF. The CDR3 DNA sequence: TGCGCCAGCAGCGCCGGGACAACGACCGGGGAGCTGTTTTTT.

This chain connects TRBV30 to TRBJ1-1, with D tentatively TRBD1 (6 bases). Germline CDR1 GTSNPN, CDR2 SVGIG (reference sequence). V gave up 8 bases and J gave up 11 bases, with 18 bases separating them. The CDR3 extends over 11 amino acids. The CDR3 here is CAQGRGGQAFF. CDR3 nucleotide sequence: TGTGCCCAAGGTAGGGGCGGACAGGCTTTCTTT.

This CDR3 is CASSSGQGSGTDTQYF. CDR3 DNA: TGTGCCAGCAGCTCGGGACAGGGTTCGGGCACAGATACGCAGTATTTT. The rearrangement links TRBV13 to TRBJ2-3, with 9 bases matching TRBD1. J was trimmed by 1 base and V by 4 bases; bases with no gene match: 6. This CDR3 region has 16 residues. CDR1 PRHDT and CDR2 FYEKMQ come from the germline V gene (reference sequence).

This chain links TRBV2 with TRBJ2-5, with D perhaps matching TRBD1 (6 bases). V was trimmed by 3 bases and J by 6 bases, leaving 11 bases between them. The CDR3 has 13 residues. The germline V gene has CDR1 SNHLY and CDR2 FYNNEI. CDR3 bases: TGTGCCAGCAGTGAGGGCAGGGGAAAGACCCAGTACTTC. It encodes CASSEGRGKTQYF.

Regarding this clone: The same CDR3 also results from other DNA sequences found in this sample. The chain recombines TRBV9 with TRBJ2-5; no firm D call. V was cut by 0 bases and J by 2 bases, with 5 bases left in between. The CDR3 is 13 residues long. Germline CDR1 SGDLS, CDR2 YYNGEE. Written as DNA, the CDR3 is TGTGCCAGCAGCGTAGACCCACAAGAGACCCAGTACTTC. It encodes CASSVDPQETQYF.

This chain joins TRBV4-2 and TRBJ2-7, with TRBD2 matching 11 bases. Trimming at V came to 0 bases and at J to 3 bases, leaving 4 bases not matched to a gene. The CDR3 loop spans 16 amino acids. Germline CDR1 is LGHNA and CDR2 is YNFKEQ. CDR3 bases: TGTGCCAGCAGCCAAGACGGGACTAGCGGAGACTACGAGCAGTACTTC. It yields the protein CASSQDGTSGDYEQYF.

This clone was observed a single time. The CDR3: CASSAQSNEKLFF. CDR3 DNA sequence: TGTGCCAGCAGCGCCCAAAGCAATGAAAAACTGTTTTTT. The chain combines TRBV7-9 with TRBJ1-4; unclear D gene. The CDR3 sequence is 13 residues long. V was clipped by 5 bases and J by 5 bases, with 9 bases between them. Germline-derived CDR1 and CDR2 are SEHNR and FQNEAQ (reference sequence).

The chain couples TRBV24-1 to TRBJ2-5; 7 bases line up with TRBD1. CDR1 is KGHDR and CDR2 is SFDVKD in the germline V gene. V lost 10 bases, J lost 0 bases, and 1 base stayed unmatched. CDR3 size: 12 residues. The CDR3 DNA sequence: TGTGCCACACAGGGGCACCAAGAGACCCAGTACTTC. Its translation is CATQGHQETQYF.

CDR3 protein: CASSLGGGVNTGELFF. The CDR3 nucleotides read TGTGCCAGCAGCTTAGGGGGAGGGGTGAACACCGGGGAGCTGTTTTTT. The rearrangement links TRBV7-3 to TRBJ2-2; TRBD2 matches at 7 bases. Germline CDR1 reads SGHTA; CDR2 reads FQGTGA. J gave up 1 base and V 2 bases, and 4 bases lay outside the gene matches. The length of the CDR3 is 16 residues.

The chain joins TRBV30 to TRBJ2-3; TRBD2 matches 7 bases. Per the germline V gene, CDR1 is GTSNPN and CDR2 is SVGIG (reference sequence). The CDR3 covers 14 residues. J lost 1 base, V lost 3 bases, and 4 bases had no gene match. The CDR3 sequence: CAWSRGGGTDTQYF. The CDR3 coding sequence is TGTGCCTGGAGCCGCGGGGGTGGCACAGATACGCAGTATTTT. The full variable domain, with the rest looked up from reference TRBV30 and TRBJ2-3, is SQTIHQWPATLVQPVGSPLSLECTVEGTSNPNLYWYRQAAGRGLQLLFYSVGIGQISSEVPQNLSASRPQDRQFILSSKKLLLSDSGFYLCAWSRGGGTDTQYFGPGTRLTVL.

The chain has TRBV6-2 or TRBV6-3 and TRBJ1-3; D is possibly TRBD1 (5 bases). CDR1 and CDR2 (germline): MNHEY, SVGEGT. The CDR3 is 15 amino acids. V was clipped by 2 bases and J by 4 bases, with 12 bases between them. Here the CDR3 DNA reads TGTGCCAGCAGTTACATCGGGGCCGAAGGAAACACCATATATTTT. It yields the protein CASSYIGAEGNTIYF.

The CDR3 is CASSPLGQSEQYF. CDR3 DNA sequence: TGTGCCAGCTCACCACTAGGACAATCCGAGCAGTACTTC. The rearrangement joins TRBV18 to TRBJ2-7, with D possibly matching TRBD1 (5 bases). Germline CDR1 is KGHSH and CDR2 is LQKENI. The CDR3 is 13 amino acids. The V end lost 1 base, the J end lost 6 bases, and 10 bases lay between the germline ends.

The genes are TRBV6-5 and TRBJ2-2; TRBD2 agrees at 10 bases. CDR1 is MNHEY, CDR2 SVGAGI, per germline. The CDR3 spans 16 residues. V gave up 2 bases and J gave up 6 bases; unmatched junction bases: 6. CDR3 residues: CASSYRGTSEAGELFF. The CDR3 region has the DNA TGTGCCAGCAGTTACCGCGGGACTAGCGAGGCCGGGGAGCTGTTTTTT.

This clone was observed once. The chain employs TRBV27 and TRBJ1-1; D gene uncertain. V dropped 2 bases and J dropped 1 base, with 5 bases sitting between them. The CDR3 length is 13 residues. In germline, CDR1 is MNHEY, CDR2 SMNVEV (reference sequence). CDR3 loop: CASSLKANTEAFF. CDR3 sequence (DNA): TGTGCCAGCAGTTTAAAGGCGAACACTGAAGCTTTCTTT.

CDR3 sequence: CASSPAANTGELFF. The CDR3 bases are TGTGCCAGTAGCCCTGCGGCCAACACCGGGGAGCTGTTTTTT. The rearrangement links TRBV5-8 to TRBJ2-2; D ambiguous. The CDR3 has 14 residues. Trimming left V 8 bases short and J 2 bases short, with 13 bases between. The V gene's germline CDR1 is SGHTS and CDR2 YDEGEE.

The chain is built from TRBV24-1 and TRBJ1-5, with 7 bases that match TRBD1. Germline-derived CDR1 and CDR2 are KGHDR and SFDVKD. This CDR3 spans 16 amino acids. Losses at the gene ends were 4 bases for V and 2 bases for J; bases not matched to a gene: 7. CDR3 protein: CATSDPTGSGNQPQHF. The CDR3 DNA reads TGTGCCACCAGTGACCCGACAGGGAGTGGCAATCAGCCCCAGCATTTT.

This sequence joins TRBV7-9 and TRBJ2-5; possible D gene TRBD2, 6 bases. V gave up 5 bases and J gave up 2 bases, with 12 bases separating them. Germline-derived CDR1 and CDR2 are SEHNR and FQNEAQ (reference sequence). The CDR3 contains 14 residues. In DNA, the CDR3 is TGTGCCAGCAGCCGGGCTAGCGTACAAGAGACCCAGTACTTC. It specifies CASSRASVQETQYF.

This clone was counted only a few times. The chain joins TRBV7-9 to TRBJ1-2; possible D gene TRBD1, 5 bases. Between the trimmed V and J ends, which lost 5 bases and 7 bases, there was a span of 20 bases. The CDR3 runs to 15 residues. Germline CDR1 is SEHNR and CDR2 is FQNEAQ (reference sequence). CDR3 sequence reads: CASSLRQRGTFGYTF. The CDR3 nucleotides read TGTGCCAGCAGCCTTAGACAGCGAGGAACTTTTGGCTACACCTTC.

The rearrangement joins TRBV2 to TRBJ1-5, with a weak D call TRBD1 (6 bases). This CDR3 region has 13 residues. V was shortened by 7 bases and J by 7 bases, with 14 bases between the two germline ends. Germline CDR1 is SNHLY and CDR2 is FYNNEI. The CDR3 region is CASNQQGFQPQHF. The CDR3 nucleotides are TGTGCCAGCAATCAACAGGGATTCCAGCCCCAGCATTTT.

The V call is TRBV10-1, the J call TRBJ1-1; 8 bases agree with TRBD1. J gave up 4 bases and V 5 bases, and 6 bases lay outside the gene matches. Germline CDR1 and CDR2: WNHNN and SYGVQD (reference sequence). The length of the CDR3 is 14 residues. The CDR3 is CASSPLDRVTEAFF. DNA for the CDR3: TGCGCCAGCAGTCCCCTGGACAGGGTCACTGAAGCTTTCTTT.

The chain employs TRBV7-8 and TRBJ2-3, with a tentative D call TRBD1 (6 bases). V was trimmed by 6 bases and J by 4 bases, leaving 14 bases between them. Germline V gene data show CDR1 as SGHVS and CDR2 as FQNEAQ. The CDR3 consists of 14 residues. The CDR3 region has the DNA TGTGCCAGCAGTCGAGGGGGTCTGGCAGATACGCAGTATTTT. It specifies CASSRGGLADTQYF. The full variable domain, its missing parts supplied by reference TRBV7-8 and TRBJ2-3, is GAGVSQSPRYKVAKRGQDVALRCDPISGHVSLFWYQQALGQGPEFLTYFQNEAQLDKSGLPSDRFFAERPEGSVSTLKIQRTQQEDSAVYLCASSRGGLADTQYFGPGTRLTVL.

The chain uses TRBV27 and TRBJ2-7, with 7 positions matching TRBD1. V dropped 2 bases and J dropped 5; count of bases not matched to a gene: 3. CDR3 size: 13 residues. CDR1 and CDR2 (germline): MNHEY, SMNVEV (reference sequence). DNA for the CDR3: TGTGCCAGCAGTTTAACAGGGGTCCACGAGCAGTACTTC. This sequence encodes CASSLTGVHEQYF.

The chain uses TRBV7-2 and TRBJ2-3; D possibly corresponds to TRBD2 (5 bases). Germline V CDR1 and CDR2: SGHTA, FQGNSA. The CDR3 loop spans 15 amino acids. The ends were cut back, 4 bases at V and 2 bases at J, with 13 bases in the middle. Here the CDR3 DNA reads TGTGCCAGCAGCTCTGACTACCTGGACACAGATACGCAGTATTTT. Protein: CASSSDYLDTDTQYF.

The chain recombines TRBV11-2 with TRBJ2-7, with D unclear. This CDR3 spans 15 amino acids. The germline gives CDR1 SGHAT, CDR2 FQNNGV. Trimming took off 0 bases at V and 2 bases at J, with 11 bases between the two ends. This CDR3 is CASSLEIGMAYEQYF. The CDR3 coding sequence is TGTGCCAGCAGCTTAGAGATAGGGATGGCCTACGAGCAGTACTTC.

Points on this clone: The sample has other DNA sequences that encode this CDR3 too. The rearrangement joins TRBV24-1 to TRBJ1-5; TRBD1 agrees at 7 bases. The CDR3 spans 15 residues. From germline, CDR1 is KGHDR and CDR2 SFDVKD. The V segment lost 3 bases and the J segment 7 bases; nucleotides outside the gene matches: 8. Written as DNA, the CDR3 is TGTGCCACCAGTGATCCCCCAGGGGGGGGGCAGCCCCAGCATTTT. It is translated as CATSDPPGGGQPQHF.

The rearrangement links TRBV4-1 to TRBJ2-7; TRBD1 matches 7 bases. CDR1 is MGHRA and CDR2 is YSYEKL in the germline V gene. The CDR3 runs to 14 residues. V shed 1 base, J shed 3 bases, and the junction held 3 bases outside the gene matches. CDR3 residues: CASSQVAGGYEQYF. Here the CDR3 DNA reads TGCGCCAGCAGCCAAGTCGCAGGGGGCTACGAGCAGTACTTC.

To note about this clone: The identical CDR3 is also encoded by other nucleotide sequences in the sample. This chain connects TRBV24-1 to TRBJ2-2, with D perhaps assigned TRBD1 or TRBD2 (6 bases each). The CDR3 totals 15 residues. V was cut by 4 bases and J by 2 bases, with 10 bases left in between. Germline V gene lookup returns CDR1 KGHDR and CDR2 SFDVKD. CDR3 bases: TGTGCCACCAGTGAAGGAGGGGGAAACACCGGGGAGCTGTTTTTT. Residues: CATSEGGGNTGELFF.

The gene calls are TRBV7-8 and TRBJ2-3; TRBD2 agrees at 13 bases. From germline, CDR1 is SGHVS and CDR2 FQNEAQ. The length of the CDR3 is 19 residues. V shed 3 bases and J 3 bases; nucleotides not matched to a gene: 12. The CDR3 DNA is TGTGCCAGCAGCTTCCACGGACTAGCGGGAGAGGCTTGGACAGATACGCAGTATTTT. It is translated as CASSFHGLAGEAWTDTQYF.

CDR3 protein: CASTKDGSYEQYF. The CDR3 coding sequence is TGCGCCAGCACCAAGGACGGGTCCTACGAGCAGTACTTC. The chain combines TRBV5-1 with TRBJ2-7, with unresolved D. Looked up from germline, CDR1 is SGHRS and CDR2 is YFSETQ. The CDR3 has 13 amino acids. V was cut by 6 bases and J by 1 base, with 11 bases left in between. The full variable domain, rest sourced from reference TRBV5-1 and TRBJ2-7, is KAGVTQTPRYLIKTRGQQVTLSCSPISGHRSVSWYQQTPGQGLQFLFEYFSETQRNKGNFPGRFSGRQFSNSRSEMNVSTLELGDSALYLCASTKDGSYEQYFGPGTRLTVT.

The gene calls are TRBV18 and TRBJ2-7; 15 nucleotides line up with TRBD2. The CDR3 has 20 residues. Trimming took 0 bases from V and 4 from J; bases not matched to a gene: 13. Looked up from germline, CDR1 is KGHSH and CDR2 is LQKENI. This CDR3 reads CASSPPRDGTSGRRIYEQYF. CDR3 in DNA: TGTGCCAGCTCACCACCAAGGGACGGGACTAGCGGGAGGAGAATTTACGAGCAGTACTTC.

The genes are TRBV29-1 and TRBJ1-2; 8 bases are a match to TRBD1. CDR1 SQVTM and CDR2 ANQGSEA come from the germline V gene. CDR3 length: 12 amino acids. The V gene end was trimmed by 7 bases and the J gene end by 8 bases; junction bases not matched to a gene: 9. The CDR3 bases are TGCAGCGGCGCCGGACAGGGCCGAGGCTACACCTTC. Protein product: CSGAGQGRGYTF.